A selection of T cell receptor beta chains follows, all from one sample in a study of PD-1 blockade in classical Hodgkin lymphoma. Data came from immunoSEQ multiplex PCR; TCRdb stores just in-frame clones and leaves some out. Among about 23,000 clones listed, over 90% were seen once. Sequenced sample: CD4+ T cells from blood. The origin of the receptors is a human donor with classical Hodgkin lymphoma. Each CDR3 is given with its conserved first and last residue. D genes are given only for firm matches. Clone size, where shown, is once, few, many, or a class for clones that have expanded.

.,TRBJ2-1,.,TRBV6-5,CASSQGLYNEQFF,TGTGCCAGCAGCCAGGGACTGTACAATGAGCAGTTCTTC
.,TRBJ1-6,.,TRBV4-2,CASSPGDNSPLHF,TGTGCCAGCAGTCCGGGAGATAATTCACCCCTCCACTTT
TRBD2,TRBJ2-5,.,TRBV4-2,CASSQERGGQETQYF,TGTGCCAGCAGCCAAGAGCGGGGGGGCCAAGAGACCCAGTACTTC
TRBD1,TRBJ1-1,.,TRBV29-1,CSVEGAGGQNTEAFF,TGCAGCGTTGAAGGGGCAGGGGGTCAGAACACTGAAGCTTTCTTT
TRBD1,TRBJ2-7,.,TRBV7-9,CASSLTGNEQYF,TGTGCCAGCAGCCTGACAGGGAACGAGCAGTACTTC
.,TRBJ2-2,.,TRBV5-1,CASSPWGKNTGELFF,TGCGCCAGCAGCCCCTGGGGTAAGAACACCGGGGAGCTGTTTTTT
.,TRBJ1-2,.,TRBV7-2,CASSFGTRVDGYTF,TGTGCCAGCAGCTTCGGGACAAGGGTCGATGGCTACACCTTC
.,TRBJ1-2,.,TRBV5-1,CASSPPEEPAHGYTF,TGCGCCAGCAGCCCCCCAGAAGAGCCCGCTCACGGCTACACCTTC
.,TRBJ2-2,.,TRBV2,CASTRGTGELFF,TGTGCCAGCACTCGGGGCACCGGGGAGCTGTTTTTT
.,TRBJ1-6,.,TRBV14,CASSQDWPNSPLHF,TGTGCCAGCAGCCAAGATTGGCCTAATTCACCCCTCCACTTT
.,TRBJ1-4,.,TRBV28,CASSLGTPDEKLFF,TGTGCCAGCAGTTTAGGCACTCCGGATGAAAAACTGTTTTTT
TRBD2,TRBJ2-7,.,TRBV6-5,CASNGLAAPYEQYF,TGTGCCAGCAATGGACTAGCGGCGCCCTACGAGCAGTACTTC
TRBD2,TRBJ2-5,.,TRBV11-2,CASSLEGREQGTQYF,TGTGCCAGCAGCTTAGAGGGGAGGGAGCAAGGGACCCAGTACTTC
TRBD1,TRBJ2-3,.,TRBV5-1,CASLEGQGPTDTQYF,TGCGCCAGCCTTGAAGGACAGGGCCCCACAGATACGCAGTATTTT
.,TRBJ2-3,.,TRBV5-5,CASSLRLSPGDTQYF,TGTGCCAGCAGCTTAAGGCTCAGCCCCGGAGATACGCAGTATTTT
.,TRBJ2-6,.,TRBV28,CASSLRTAQGSGANVLTF,TGTGCCAGCAGTTTACGGACAGCTCAAGGCTCTGGGGCCAACGTCCTGACTTTC
.,TRBJ2-7,.,TRBV5-1,CASSLGAEGQRYYEQYF,TGCGCCAGCAGCTTGGGGGCGGAGGGACAGCGATACTACGAGCAGTACTTC
TRBD2,TRBJ2-1,.,TRBV30,CAWSVRLAGNEQFF,TGTGCCTGGAGTGTAAGGTTAGCGGGGAATGAGCAGTTCTTC
TRBD1,TRBJ2-3,.,TRBV27,CASSSRRTGEPDTQYF,TGTGCCAGCAGTTCCCGGCGGACAGGGGAACCAGATACGCAGTATTTT
.,TRBJ2-7,.,TRBV19,CASSLQGGSYEQYF,TGTGCCAGTAGTTTGCAGGGGGGCTCCTACGAGCAGTACTTC
.,TRBJ2-5,.,TRBV7-2,CASSLRARAETQYF,TGTGCCAGCAGCTTAAGGGCCAGGGCTGAGACCCAGTACTTC
.,TRBJ1-1,once,TRBV9,CASSRLGDTEAFF,TGTGCCAGCAGCCGGCTGGGGGACACTGAAGCTTTCTTT
.,TRBJ2-3,.,TRBV27,CASSPRTHSTDTQYF,TGTGCCAGCAGTCCCCGGACACACAGCACAGATACGCAGTATTTT
.,TRBJ2-7,.,TRBV28,CASSLRAGAGYEQYF,TGTGCCAGCAGTTTAAGGGCAGGGGCTGGGTACGAGCAGTACTTC